These 21 T cell receptor beta chains share one sample of origin, sequenced in a study of PD-1 blockade in classical Hodgkin lymphoma. Every single patient, without exception, relapsed after autologous stem cell transplantation, and brentuximab vedotin exposure varied. Using immunoSEQ multiplex PCR, the repertoire was profiled, and TCRdb retains in-frame clones only, with some absent. This repertoire shows tens of thousands of clones, approximately 89% found once; its top ten account for roughly 10%. The material was peripheral blood mononuclear cells (PBMCs), obtained before the second cycle of nivolumab. Receptors were obtained from a human donor with classical Hodgkin lymphoma.

The V call is TRBV5-1, the J call TRBJ2-2; D gene ambiguous. Germline CDR1 reads SGHRS; CDR2 reads YFSETQ. CDR3 length equals 15 residues. Deletions cut 0 bases from V and 6 bases from J, with 12 bases between. CDR3 sequence reads: CASSLEASVSGELFF. CDR3 sequence (DNA): TGCGCCAGCAGCTTGGAAGCCTCTGTTTCCGGGGAGCTGTTTTTT.

V is TRBV19 and J is TRBJ1-4; a possible D gene is TRBD1 (5 bases). The germline V and J ends were trimmed by 7 bases and 4 bases, with 16 bases remaining between them. CDR1 LNHDA and CDR2 SQIVND come from the germline V gene (reference sequence). The length of the CDR3 is 15 residues. The CDR3 DNA reads TGTGCCAGTACCCCGTATGGGGGGGATAATGAAAAACTGTTTTTT. Its translation: CASTPYGGDNEKLFF.

As DNA, the CDR3 is TGTGCCAGCAGCGCCCTCAGGACAGGGGAGTACGAGCAGTACTTC. It yields the protein CASSALRTGEYEQYF. The chain combines TRBV7-8 with TRBJ2-7, with 9 nucleotides matching TRBD1. Germline trimming cut 5 bases from V and 4 bases from J; bases unmatched to any gene: 9. Germline loops: CDR1 SGHVS, CDR2 FQNEAQ. This CDR3 is 15 amino acids long.

This clone showed up just once. The rearrangement links TRBV5-1 to TRBJ1-2; TRBD1 might be the D (6 bases). The CDR3 totals 13 residues. Trimming removed 3 bases from V and 6 bases from J, with 12 bases in between. Germline V gene sequence: CDR1 SGHRS, CDR2 YFSETQ. This CDR3 reads CASSWGGVDGYTF. DNA of the CDR3: TGCGCCAGCAGCTGGGGGGGCGTCGATGGCTACACCTTC.

J is TRBJ2-2 and V is TRBV13; 7 nucleotides line up with TRBD2. After removal of 3 bases from V and 1 base from J, the junction contained 5 bases not matched to a gene. Germline V gene lookup returns CDR1 PRHDT and CDR2 FYEKMQ (reference sequence). The CDR3 is made up of 16 amino acids. The CDR3 protein is CASSFAGAGNTGELFF. The CDR3 region has the DNA TGTGCCAGCAGCTTCGCGGGAGCGGGGAACACCGGGGAGCTGTTTTTT. The complete variable domain, with remaining parts taken from reference TRBV13 and TRBJ2-2, reads AAGVIQSPRHLIKEKRETATLKCYPIPRHDTVYWYQQGPGQDPQFLISFYEKMQSDKGSIPDRFSAQQFSDYHSELNMSSLELGDSALYFCASSFAGAGNTGELFFGEGSRLTVL.

The rearrangement uses TRBV11-2 and TRBJ2-4; 13 positions match TRBD2. Germline V gene lookup returns CDR1 SGHAT and CDR2 FQNNGV. CDR3 size: 18 residues. The V and J ends lost 5 bases and 0 bases, in that order; junction bases with no gene match: 7. The CDR3 nucleotides are TGTGCCAGCAGCACGGGGACTAGCGGGGCTCTAGCCAAAAACATTCAGTACTTC. Translating it yields CASSTGTSGALAKNIQYF.

The V gene is TRBV5-1, the J gene TRBJ2-6, with TRBD1 matching over 7 bases. The V segment lost 4 bases and the J segment 6 bases; nucleotides outside the gene matches: 7. The germline V gene encodes CDR1 SGHRS and CDR2 YFSETQ. CDR3 length equals 15 residues. The CDR3 sequence: CASSPDRVPANVLTF. DNA of the CDR3: TGCGCCAGCAGCCCAGACAGGGTTCCGGCCAACGTCCTGACTTTC.

This clone has a handful of counts. This chain joins TRBV7-8 and TRBJ2-7; D is perhaps TRBD1 or TRBD2 (5 bases each). Germline CDR1 reads SGHVS; CDR2 reads FQNEAQ. The V end lost 0 bases, the J end lost 6 bases, and 12 bases lay between the germline ends. The length of the CDR3 is 14 residues. CDR3 sequence (DNA): TGTGCCAGCAGCTTAGCGGGAGTGAGGGGCGAGCAGTACTTC. Amino acids: CASSLAGVRGEQYF.

The chain combines TRBV28 with TRBJ2-7; the match to TRBD1 covers 8 bases. Losses at the gene ends were 2 bases for V and 7 bases for J; bases not matched to a gene: 7. Germline assignment: CDR1 MDHEN and CDR2 SYDVKM. The CDR3 has 14 amino acids. This CDR3 is CASSLARGLAEQYF. The CDR3 DNA reads as TGTGCCAGCAGTTTAGCCAGGGGGCTAGCGGAGCAGTACTTC.

The gene calls are TRBV28 and TRBJ1-1, with TRBD1 as a possible D gene (6 bases). This CDR3 contains 13 residues. V lost 6 bases and J lost 0, with 8 bases in between. Germline V gene lookup returns CDR1 MDHEN and CDR2 SYDVKM. The CDR3 bases are TGTGCCAGCAGGACAGGTTTGAACACTGAAGCTTTCTTT. Amino acids: CASRTGLNTEAFF.

The V gene is TRBV7-2, the J gene TRBJ2-3; unclear D gene. CDR1 is SGHTA, CDR2 FQGNSA, per germline. The V end lost 0 bases, the J end lost 2 bases, and 6 bases lay between the germline ends. The CDR3 has 14 amino acids. CDR3 sequence reads: CASSLAGYTDTQYF. The CDR3 coding sequence is TGTGCCAGCAGCTTAGCGGGGTACACAGATACGCAGTATTTT.

V is TRBV7-9 and J is TRBJ2-1, with 8 bases identical to TRBD1. Germline CDR1 reads SEHNR; CDR2 reads FQNEAQ (reference sequence). V shed 6 bases and J 10 bases; nucleotides not matched to a gene: 8. The length of the CDR3 is 13 residues. The CDR3 nucleotides read TGTGCCAGCAGGTACAAGACAGGGGTCGAGCAGTTCTTC. This sequence encodes CASRYKTGVEQFF.

CDR3 coding DNA: TGCGCCAGCAGTGAAACTAGCGGGAGGTCTCCGGCGGTCACAGATACGCAGTATTTT. Translating it yields CASSETSGRSPAVTDTQYF. V gene TRBV10-1 combines with J gene TRBJ2-3; 12 positions match TRBD2. V lost 3 bases, J lost 2 bases, and 12 bases stayed unmatched. CDR3 length: 19 residues. Per germline, CDR1 WNHNN and CDR2 SYGVQD (reference sequence).

The genes are TRBV7-2 and TRBJ1-2; D not certain. V shed 0 bases and J shed 10 bases, with 18 bases lying between them. Germline CDR1 SGHTA, CDR2 FQGNSA. The CDR3 runs 15 residues. In DNA, the CDR3 is TGTGCCAGCAGCTTAGCTTATAGAGACATCCCGGACTACACCTTC. Protein product: CASSLAYRDIPDYTF. Full variable domain (outside the CDR3, taken from reference TRBV7-2 and TRBJ1-2): GAGVSQSPSNKVTEKGKDVELRCDPISGHTALYWYRQSLGQGLEFLIYFQGNSAPDKSGLPSDRFSAERTGGSVSTLTIQRTQQEDSAVYLCASSLAYRDIPDYTFGSGTRLTVV.

This chain links TRBV7-2 with TRBJ1-6; no definite D call. V was shortened by 7 bases and J by 0 bases, with 10 bases between the two germline ends. CDR1 and CDR2 from the germline V gene are SGHTA and FQGNSA. CDR3 length: 15 amino acids. Written as DNA, the CDR3 is TGTGCCAGCAACCCAGAACGCTCCTATAATTCACCCCTCCACTTT. This gives the protein CASNPERSYNSPLHF.

The chain uses TRBV9 and TRBJ2-5, with D hard to call. The CDR3 is 14 amino acids. The germline V gene has CDR1 SGDLS and CDR2 YYNGEE. Trimming took off 0 bases at V and 0 bases at J, with 6 bases between the two ends. In nucleotides, the CDR3 is TGTGCCAGCAGCGTAGGTGGGGACCAAGAGACCCAGTACTTC. Its translation: CASSVGGDQETQYF. The full variable domain, in which reference TRBV9 and TRBJ2-5 provide the parts outside the CDR3, is DSGVTQTPKHLITATGQRVTLRCSPRSGDLSVYWYQQSLDQGLQFLIQYYNGEERAKGNILERFSAQQFPDLHSELNLSSLELGDSALYFCASSVGGDQETQYFGPGTRLLVL.

The chain is built from TRBV28 and TRBJ1-5, with TRBD1 identical over 7 bases. From germline, CDR1 is MDHEN and CDR2 SYDVKM. V was clipped by 4 bases and J by 0 bases; unmatched bases: 3. The CDR3 is 15 residues long. CDR3 nucleotides: TGTGCCAGCAGTTGGGACAGCTATAGCAATCAGCCCCAGCATTTT. This codes for CASSWDSYSNQPQHF.

V usage is TRBV28 and J usage is TRBJ1-2, with unresolved D. The CDR3 extends over 12 amino acids. Germline assignment: CDR1 MDHEN and CDR2 SYDVKM. V dropped 3 bases and J dropped 3 bases, with 5 bases sitting between them. The CDR3 bases are TGTGCCAGCAGTTTTCGGGACTATGGCTACACCTTC. It is translated as CASSFRDYGYTF.

The rearrangement links TRBV7-6 to TRBJ2-2; D might be TRBD2 (5 bases). Germline CDR1 and CDR2: SGHVS and FNYEAQ. The CDR3 length is 17 residues. Trimming stripped 1 base from V and 1 base from J, with 13 bases between. CDR3 in amino acids: CASSLGAEAVNTGELFF. The CDR3 region has the DNA TGTGCCAGCAGCTTAGGTGCGGAAGCGGTGAACACCGGGGAGCTGTTTTTT.

The chain joins TRBV19 to TRBJ2-1; 7 bases match TRBD2. Per the germline V gene, CDR1 is LNHDA and CDR2 is SQIVND (reference sequence). With V trimmed by 0 bases and J by 6 bases, 5 bases remained unmatched. The CDR3 has 15 amino acids. The CDR3 DNA reads as TGTGCCAGTAGTATAGAATGGCGGGAGTCCAATGAGCAGTTCTTC. Translating gives CASSIEWRESNEQFF.

The chain has TRBV7-2 and TRBJ1-3; D perhaps matches TRBD1 (6 bases). Trimming removed 2 bases from V and 0 bases from J, with 8 bases in between. Germline loops: CDR1 SGHTA, CDR2 FQGNSA. The CDR3 extends over 15 amino acids. The CDR3 is CASSLQGLSGNTIYF. In DNA form, the CDR3 reads TGTGCCAGCAGCTTACAGGGGCTCTCTGGAAACACCATATATTTT.